These T cell receptor beta chains were read from a single sample in a study of neoadjuvant nivolumab and ipilimumab in lung cancer. The table came from immunoSEQ multiplex PCR; TCRdb's copy has only in-frame clones and leaves some out. The sample lists around 24,000 clones; approximately 85% were seen once. The sequences come from tumor tissue, collected after neoadjuvant nivolumab, alone or with ipilimumab, at or shortly before surgery. Receptors originate from an adult with non-small cell lung cancer. CDR3s include the opening cysteine and the closing phenylalanine or tryptophan. Each record gives: V gene, J gene, D gene, clone size, CDR3 DNA, CDR3 protein. D genes are given only for firm matches. The listing skips clone size in some rows; elsewhere it reads once, few, many or a size class.

TRBV18	TRBJ2-6	NA	NA	TGTGCCAGCTCCTCGAGGGGCAGGGAAGTCGACAGCGCGGCCAACGTCCTGACTTTC	CASSSRGREVDSAANVLTF
TRBV30	TRBJ1-4	TRBD1	NA	TGTGCCTCCGGGACAGGGGGCTTTAGACTGTTTTTT	CASGTGGFRLFF
TRBV30	TRBJ1-5	TRBD1	NA	TGTGCCTGGAGGGGACAGGGGGTAGCTCCCCAGCATTTT	CAWRGQGVAPQHF
TRBV6-5	TRBJ2-4	TRBD1	NA	TGTGCCACTCAGACAGGGGGAGGAAACATTCAGTACTTC	CATQTGGGNIQYF
TRBV7-6	TRBJ2-7	TRBD2	NA	TGTGCCAGCAGCCTCGGCGCGGCGGGAGCCTCCTACGAGCAGTACTTC	CASSLGAAGASYEQYF
TRBV18	TRBJ2-1	NA	NA	TGTGCCAGCTCACCAGGGCGGAGAGGGAATGAGCAGTTCTTC	CASSPGRRGNEQFF
TRBV5-1	TRBJ2-1	NA	NA	TGCGCCAGCAGCTTGGATGTTCGGGACTCTTCAAATGAGCAGTTCTTC	CASSLDVRDSSNEQFF
TRBV5-1	TRBJ2-7	NA	NA	TGCGCCAGCAGCCGTCAGGGAGTGGGGCTTTACGAGCAGTACTTC	CASSRQGVGLYEQYF
TRBV5-1	TRBJ1-1	TRBD1	NA	TGCGCCAGCAGCTTGGATGCAGGGGGCCCCACTGAAGCTTTCTTT	CASSLDAGGPTEAFF
TRBV29-1	TRBJ1-1	NA	NA	TGCAGCGTTTTGACCGTGAACACTGAAGCTTTCTTT	CSVLTVNTEAFF
TRBV25-1	TRBJ2-4	NA	NA	TGTGCCAGCAGTGCCGGGATCGTCAAAAACATTCAGTACTTC	CASSAGIVKNIQYF
TRBV30	TRBJ1-5	NA	NA	TGTGCCTGGAGTAGGGGGGAGGAGAATCAGCCCCAGCATTTT	CAWSRGEENQPQHF
TRBV6-1	TRBJ2-7	TRBD1	few	TGTGCCAGCAGGAGCGGACAGGGGTCCTACGAGCAGTACTTC	CASRSGQGSYEQYF
TRBV7-8	TRBJ2-7	NA	NA	TGTGCCAGCAGCTTAATCCGCGGCTACTCCTACGAGCAGTACTTC	CASSLIRGYSYEQYF
TRBV7-6	TRBJ1-2	TRBD1	NA	TGTGCCAGCAGTGACAGGGTCTATGGCTACACCTTC	CASSDRVYGYTF
TRBV7-9	TRBJ2-7	NA	once	TGTGCCAGCAGCTTAATAAGGCAGGGGATATACGAGCAGTACTTC	CASSLIRQGIYEQYF
TRBV6-5	TRBJ2-7	NA	NA	TGTGCCAGCAGTTACAGGGAGAGAAGCTACGAGCAGTACTTC	CASSYRERSYEQYF
TRBV11-2	TRBJ1-2	TRBD1	NA	TGTGCCAGCAGCTCGACCTGGGACAGGGGGAACGGCTACACCTTC	CASSSTWDRGNGYTF
TRBV7-9	TRBJ1-2	NA	NA	TGTGCCAGCAGCTTAGGTAGTGCGTATAACTATGGCTACACCTTC	CASSLGSAYNYGYTF
TRBV2	TRBJ2-1	NA	NA	TGTGCCAGCAGGACTAGGGGGTTTCTCAATGAGCAGTTCTTC	CASRTRGFLNEQFF
TRBV7-3	TRBJ2-5	TRBD1	NA	TGTGCCAGCAGCACAGGGACAGGGTCGTCCGAGACCCAGTACTTC	CASSTGTGSSETQYF
TRBV5-1	TRBJ2-3	NA	once	TGCGCCAGCAGCCCGAGCGGGCGCACAGATACGCAGTATTTT	CASSPSGRTDTQYF
TRBV5-1	TRBJ2-5	TRBD1	NA	TGCGCCAGCAGACCCGGGACAGGAGGGTCGGAGACCCAGTACTTC	CASRPGTGGSETQYF
TRBV6-5	TRBJ1-4	NA	NA	TGTGCCAGCAGTTTGCGGGGTGCCGAAGGGGAAAAACTGTTTTTT	CASSLRGAEGEKLFF
TRBV30	TRBJ1-1	NA	NA	TGTGCCTGGAGTGTCGGATTTGGCACTGAAGCTTTCTTT	CAWSVGFGTEAFF
TRBV11-3	TRBJ1-4	NA	NA	TGTGCCAGCAGCTCTGGACAAGCCCTTGAAAAACTGTTTTTT	CASSSGQALEKLFF
TRBV5-1	TRBJ2-7	NA	NA	TGCGCCAGCAGCTTCGACGACACGTACGGCGAGCAGTACTTC	CASSFDDTYGEQYF
TRBV5-1	TRBJ2-2	NA	NA	TGCGCCAGCAGCTTGGTCACGGGGCGAACCGGGGAGCTGTTTTTT	CASSLVTGRTGELFF